This is a list of T cell receptor beta chains from one sample in a study of identical twins. TCRdb used MiXCR to reprocess the 5' RACE reads, holding one entry per CDR3 protein. Of 550,000 to 700,000 distinct CDR3 sequences detected, 21% appear once; the ten largest clones hold about 4.5%. These same data were also listed under a study on T cells expressing NK-cell markers.

The sequencing input was PBMCs. The source of these receptors is a woman aged 18-30 years in good health. CDR3s include the opening cysteine and the closing phenylalanine or tryptophan. D genes are given only for firm matches. Part of the rows lack a size; the others show once, few, many or a class for expanded clones.

j_call clone_size v_call d_call cdr3_aa cdr3_nt
TRBJ2-3 few TRBV5-1 TRBD1 CASSPQGQGSTGQYF TGCGCCAGCAGCCCGCAGGGACAGGGAAGCACAGGGCAGTATTTT
TRBJ2-1 few TRBV20-1 TRBD2 CSARSLAVPGNEQFF TGCAGTGCTAGATCCCTAGCGGTCCCAGGAAATGAGCAGTTCTTC
TRBJ2-7 . TRBV20-1 . CSARFAAEQYF TGCAGTGCTAGATTCGCAGCCGAGCAGTACTTC
TRBJ2-3 . TRBV15 . CATSIGVLDTQYF TGTGCCACCAGCATAGGGGTTTTGGATACGCAGTATTTT
TRBJ1-4 . TRBV5-1 TRBD1 CASSAGTAGFNEKLFF TGCGCCAGCAGTGCCGGGACAGCCGGCTTTAATGAAAAACTGTTTTTT
TRBJ2-4 . TRBV3-1 . CASSIGSIAKNIQYF TGTGCCAGCAGCATTGGATCCATAGCCAAAAACATTCAGTACTTC
TRBJ2-7 . TRBV5-1 . CASRRDTPSYEQYF TGCGCCAGCCGCCGGGACACGCCCTCCTACGAGCAGTACTTC
TRBJ2-1 many TRBV6-5 . CASSYSTYGEQFF TGTGCCAGCAGTTACTCGACGTACGGCGAGCAGTTCTTC
TRBJ2-5 few TRBV4-2 . CASSQDRGPTAETQYF TGTGCCAGCAGCCAAGATCGGGGCCCGACGGCAGAGACCCAGTACTTC
TRBJ2-1 . TRBV3-1 . CASSQISGEQFF TGTGCCAGCAGCCAAATCTCAGGGGAGCAGTTCTTC
TRBJ2-3 . TRBV7-3 . CASSLRGQLSGPDTQYF TGTGCCAGCAGCCTCAGGGGACAACTAAGCGGGCCAGATACGCAGTATTTT
TRBJ2-3 many TRBV20-1 TRBD2 CSARDPTSGSTDTQYF TGCAGTGCTAGAGATCCAACTAGCGGGAGCACAGATACGCAGTATTTT
TRBJ2-7 few TRBV12-3/TRBV12-4 . CASSQNWYEQYF TGTGCCAGCAGTCAAAACTGGTACGAGCAGTACTTC
TRBJ2-7 few TRBV20-1 . CSAVRGLLQYF TGCAGTGCAGTCCGGGGCCTCTTGCAGTACTTC
TRBJ1-5 . TRBV27 . CASTASLDQPQHF TGTGCCAGCACCGCTTCGTTGGATCAGCCCCAGCATTTT
TRBJ2-5 . TRBV15 . CATSRGNGLKETQYF TGTGCCACCAGCAGAGGCAATGGACTAAAAGAGACCCAGTACTTC
TRBJ1-1 many TRBV5-1 . CASSAGTASEAFF TGCGCCAGCAGCGCCGGGACGGCGAGTGAAGCTTTCTTT
TRBJ2-4 . TRBV13 TRBD1 CASSVGTGVGIAKNIQYF TGTGCCAGCAGCGTAGGGACAGGGGTCGGGATAGCCAAAAACATTCAGTACTTC
TRBJ2-7 . TRBV5-1 TRBD2 CASSLAPAGGNEQYF TGCGCCAGCAGCTTGGCCCCAGCGGGAGGGAACGAACAGTACTTC
TRBJ2-3 . TRBV20-1 TRBD2 CSARGPGGRATDTQYF TGCAGTGCTAGGGGGCCGGGCGGGAGGGCCACAGATACGCAGTATTTT
TRBJ2-1 many TRBV10-3 . CAISAGRGRTYNEQFF TGTGCCATCAGTGCCGGCAGGGGAAGGACCTACAATGAGCAGTTCTTC
TRBJ1-1 few TRBV7-2 TRBD1 CASSLRGTGGMKNEAFF TGTGCCAGCAGCTTACGCGGGACAGGGGGGATGAAGAATGAAGCTTTCTTT
TRBJ2-3 few TRBV20-1 . CSARDPRATDTQYF TGCAGTGCTAGAGATCCTAGGGCCACAGATACGCAGTATTTT
TRBJ2-5 few TRBV5-1 . CASSLPLWGSQETQYF TGCGCCAGCAGCCTCCCTTTATGGGGGTCCCAAGAGACCCAGTACTTC
TRBJ1-4 . TRBV27 . CASKSSGIPPEKLFF TGTGCCAGCAAATCTTCAGGGATCCCCCCTGAAAAACTGTTTTTT
TRBJ2-1 few TRBV5-5 TRBD1 CASSINRGRGDNEQFF TGTGCCAGCAGCATAAACAGGGGGCGAGGAGACAATGAGCAGTTCTTC
TRBJ2-7 few TRBV7-8 . CASSLVRVSTYEQYF TGTGCCAGCAGCTTAGTCCGGGTCTCTACCTACGAGCAGTACTTC